Below, 18 T cell receptor beta chains from the same sample are listed, as sequenced in a study of blood T cell repertoires in COVID-19. TCRdb keeps only in-frame clones here, not all; method: immunoSEQ multiplex PCR. Of roughly 100,000 clones listed, 88% are singletons. What was sequenced was peripheral blood. These receptors were taken from a woman of 80 years or more with active COVID-19.

The rearrangement links TRBV29-1 to TRBJ2-3; TRBD2 matches 8 bases. V lost 7 bases to trimming and J lost 0 bases; unmatched junction nucleotides: 12. Germline CDR1 is SQVTM and CDR2 is ANQGSEA. The CDR3 sequence is 16 residues long. DNA of the CDR3: TGCAGCGCTAGAGTTACTAGCGGACAAAGCACAGATACGCAGTATTTT. Protein sequence: CSARVTSGQSTDTQYF.

The chain employs TRBV2 and TRBJ2-4; 8 nucleotides agree with TRBD2. This CDR3 spans 16 amino acids. V trimming: 6 bases; J trimming: 2 bases; junction bases outside the gene matches: 9. Germline CDR1 reads SNHLY; CDR2 reads FYNNEI. The CDR3 sequence: CASRPSGSGTKNIQYF. The CDR3 nucleotides are TGTGCCAGCAGGCCGAGCGGGAGCGGGACCAAAAACATTCAGTACTTC.

V gene TRBV5-6 combines with J gene TRBJ2-5; TRBD2 might be the D (5 bases). Germline-derived CDR1 and CDR2 are SGHDT and YYEEEE. Trimming took off 3 bases at V and 7 bases at J, with 16 bases between the two ends. CDR3 length: 14 amino acids. The CDR3 DNA is TGTGCCAGCAGCTCCAGCGGCCGCAGTGGGACCCAGTACTTC. Its translation is CASSSSGRSGTQYF.

This clone has more than one count but fewer than ten. This rearrangement joins TRBV7-6 to TRBJ2-7; D remains ambiguous. CDR3 length: 15 residues. Per germline, CDR1 SGHVS and CDR2 FNYEAQ. Deletions cut 0 bases from V and 2 bases from J, with 11 bases between. The CDR3 here is CASSLADSSTYEQYF. The CDR3 DNA reads TGTGCCAGCAGCTTAGCCGACTCATCAACCTACGAGCAGTACTTC. The full variable domain, completed using reference TRBV7-6 and TRBJ2-7, is GAGVSQSPRYKVTKRGQDVALRCDPISGHVSLYWYRQALGQGPEFLTYFNYEAQQDKSGLPNDRFSAERPEGSISTLTIQRTEQRDSAMYRCASSLADSSTYEQYFGPGTRLTVT.

The V gene is TRBV28, the J gene TRBJ1-1, with D possibly being TRBD1 (5 bases). CDR3 length equals 15 residues. Trimming pared 6 bases from V and 4 bases from J, leaving 18 bases between. Germline-derived CDR1 and CDR2 are MDHEN and SYDVKM. This chain's CDR3 is CASSIGVGGRTEAFF. In nucleotides, the CDR3 is TGTGCCAGCAGCATCGGGGTCGGGGGTCGCACTGAAGCTTTCTTT.

This clone has only a few counts. The V gene is TRBV28, the J gene TRBJ1-6; D remains unclear. The germline V gene has CDR1 MDHEN and CDR2 SYDVKM. CDR3 length equals 16 residues. Trimming cost V 3 bases and J 9 bases, with 18 bases left between them. CDR3 sequence reads: CASSFDSPTRSSPLHF. The DNA of the CDR3 is TGTGCCAGCAGTTTCGATAGTCCCACCCGATCTTCACCCCTCCACTTT. Full variable domain (missing parts from reference TRBV28 and TRBJ1-6): DVKVTQSSRYLVKRTGEKVFLECVQDMDHENMFWYRQDPGLGLRLIYFSYDVKMKEKGDIPEGYSVSREKKERFSLILESASTNQTSMYLCASSFDSPTRSSPLHFGNGTRLTVT.

The chain carries TRBV11-2 and TRBJ2-7; 12 bases fit TRBD2. The CDR3 is 18 amino acids. From germline, CDR1 is SGHAT and CDR2 FQNNGV. After removal of 4 bases from V and 1 base from J, the junction contained 11 bases not matched to a gene. This CDR3 is CASSWGTSGQIQSYEQYF. Written as DNA, the CDR3 is TGTGCCAGCAGCTGGGGGACTAGCGGGCAAATCCAATCCTACGAGCAGTACTTC.

The CDR3, as DNA: TGTGCCAGCAGCGTCGAGGACAGGGTAGAGACCCAGTACTTC. It translates to CASSVEDRVETQYF. This chain connects TRBV2 to TRBJ2-5; 8 positions match TRBD1. With 6 bases clipped from V and 4 bases from J, the junction kept 7 bases outside the gene matches. CDR1 and CDR2 (germline): SNHLY, FYNNEI. CDR3 length: 14 residues.

This clone was seen just once. The gene calls are TRBV5-8 and TRBJ2-2, with D tentatively TRBD2 (5 bases). With 2 bases removed from V and 4 bases from J, the gap between germline ends came to 9 bases. Per germline, CDR1 SGHTS and CDR2 YDEGEE. The CDR3 is 14 residues long. CDR3: CASSFGLATGELFF. In DNA form, the CDR3 reads TGTGCCAGCAGCTTCGGGCTAGCCACCGGGGAGCTGTTTTTT.

This chain uses TRBV19 with TRBJ2-1, with a possible D match to TRBD2 (6 bases). The V and J ends lost 5 bases and 7 bases respectively, with 24 bases between them. The CDR3 runs 17 residues. Per germline, CDR1 LNHDA and CDR2 SQIVND (reference sequence). The CDR3 bases are TGTGCCAGTAGTTTGGGGGAACGGGAGTACGTCAGAAATGAGCAGTTCTTC. Its translation is CASSLGEREYVRNEQFF. The full variable domain, its missing parts supplied by reference TRBV19 and TRBJ2-1, is DGGITQSPKYLFRKEGQNVTLSCEQNLNHDAMYWYRQDPGQGLRLIYYSQIVNDFQKGDIAEGYSVSREKKESFPLTVTSAQKNPTAFYLCASSLGEREYVRNEQFFGPGTRLTVL.

The gene calls are TRBV3-1 (or the pseudogene TRBV3-2) and TRBJ1-2, with D uncertain. The CDR3 has 14 residues. Germline lookup yields CDR1 LGHDT and CDR2 YNNKEL (reference sequence). V lost 4 bases, J lost 2 bases, and 11 bases lay in between. CDR3 bases: TGTGCCAGCAGCCGCGGACTTAACAACTATGGCTACACCTTC. It encodes CASSRGLNNYGYTF.

The CDR3 nucleotides are TGTGCTGTTGTGAGGCAGGGTGACGGCGGGGAGCTGTTTTTT. This encodes CAVVRQGDGGELFF. The genes are TRBV19 and TRBJ2-2; maybe TRBD1 (5 bases). The CDR3 totals 14 residues. Germline CDR1 LNHDA, CDR2 SQIVND (reference sequence).

The chain links TRBV19 to TRBJ1-1, with TRBD1 matching over 9 bases. This CDR3 spans 14 amino acids. V lost 5 bases to trimming and J lost 4 bases; unmatched junction nucleotides: 5. Germline CDR1 is LNHDA and CDR2 is SQIVND (reference sequence). In nucleotides, the CDR3 is TGTGCCAGTAGTTGGACAGGGGTGACCACTGAAGCTTTCTTT. The encoded protein is CASSWTGVTTEAFF. Full variable domain (rest looked up from reference TRBV19 and TRBJ1-1): DGGITQSPKYLFRKEGQNVTLSCEQNLNHDAMYWYRQDPGQGLRLIYYSQIVNDFQKGDIAEGYSVSREKKESFPLTVTSAQKNPTAFYLCASSWTGVTTEAFFGQGTRLTVV.

The chain combines TRBV24-1 with TRBJ2-2; TRBD2 matches at 8 bases. The V segment lost 0 bases and the J segment 4 bases; nucleotides outside the gene matches: 6. CDR1 and CDR2 (germline): KGHDR, SFDVKD. This CDR3 spans 17 amino acids. The CDR3 DNA reads TGTGCCACCAGTGATTTGCTGATAGCGGGAAGCACCGGGGAGCTGTTTTTT. It codes for CATSDLLIAGSTGELFF.

The chain couples TRBV10-2 to TRBJ1-5; D call uncertain. Germline values: CDR1 WSHSY, CDR2 SAAADI. V gave up 7 bases and J gave up 6 bases, with 10 bases separating them. The CDR3 sequence is 12 residues long. The CDR3 DNA reads as TGCGCCAGCACTAGGGAGGGTCAGCCCCAGCATTTT. Translating it yields CASTREGQPQHF.

The CDR3 protein is CAISELGQGAANEKLFF. Here the CDR3 DNA reads TGTGCCATCAGTGAGCTCGGACAGGGGGCGGCTAATGAAAAACTGTTTTTT. This chain uses TRBV10-3 with TRBJ1-4; 11 nucleotides agree with TRBD1. Trimming took 2 bases from V and 3 from J; bases not matched to a gene: 5. The CDR3 runs 17 residues. Germline V gene lookup returns CDR1 ENHRY and CDR2 SYGVKD.

The chain combines TRBV5-5 with TRBJ2-5; possible D gene TRBD1, 5 bases. Trimming shortened V by 2 bases and J by 6 bases, and 11 bases separated the two germline ends. CDR1 SGHKS and CDR2 YYEKEE come from the germline V gene (reference sequence). The CDR3 contains 13 residues. The CDR3 loop reads CASSLWGPQTQYF. In nucleotides, the CDR3 is TGTGCCAGCAGCTTATGGGGCCCACAGACCCAGTACTTC.

This rearrangement joins TRBV2 to TRBJ2-3; 12 positions agree with TRBD1. Trimming removed 6 bases from V and 3 bases from J; junction bases left unmatched: 4. CDR1 is SNHLY, CDR2 FYNNEI, per germline. This CDR3 is built from 15 residues. CDR3 sequence (DNA): TGTGCCAGCAGGGGGGACAGGGGGCGTACAGATACGCAGTATTTT. This codes for CASRGDRGRTDTQYF.